A single sample is the source of the 10 T cell receptor beta chains below, sequenced in a study of OX40 agonist ivuxolimab in advanced cancers. Repertoires were generated with immunoSEQ multiplex PCR, while TCRdb's copy carries only in-frame clones and drops some. The table records fewer than 30,000 clones, over 80% of them present only once. The sample was CD4+ or CD8+ T cells sorted from blood, taken in a trial of the OX40 agonist ivuxolimab. Receptor source: an adult with an advanced solid tumor such as melanoma, head and neck, liver or kidney cancer.

This chain connects TRBV9 to TRBJ2-2, with no clear D. Trimming removed 4 bases at V and 1 base at J, with 11 bases between. CDR3 length: 15 amino acids. The germline CDR1 and CDR2 sequences are SGDLS and YYNGEE. The CDR3 nucleotides are TGTGCCAGCAGCCCTCGGACGGGGAACACCGGGGAGCTGTTTTTT. Translation gives CASSPRTGNTGELFF.

The chain has TRBV2 and TRBJ2-5; D is ambiguous. The CDR3 loop spans 11 amino acids. Germline V gene lookup returns CDR1 SNHLY and CDR2 FYNNEI. Deletions cut 7 bases from V and 5 bases from J, with 8 bases between. The CDR3 nucleotides are TGTGCCAGCATGGGCGAGGAGACCCAGTACTTC. This sequence encodes CASMGEETQYF.

The chain combines TRBV19 with TRBJ2-7; 13 nucleotides match TRBD2. After removal of 4 bases from V and 7 bases from J, the junction contained 7 bases not matched to a gene. This CDR3 has 15 amino acids. CDR1 and CDR2 from the germline V gene are LNHDA and SQIVND (reference sequence). Here the CDR3 reads CASSRPGLAGFEQYF. The CDR3 region has the DNA TGTGCCAGTAGTAGACCGGGACTAGCGGGATTTGAGCAGTACTTC.

This clone was seen only a few times. The chain uses TRBV18 and TRBJ1-3; D remains unclear. The germline gives CDR1 KGHSH, CDR2 LQKENI. This CDR3 is built from 15 residues. V was cut by 3 bases and J by 0 bases, with 9 bases left in between. CDR3 amino acids: CASSPTPSSGNTIYF. CDR3 sequence (DNA): TGTGCCAGCTCACCGACACCAAGCTCTGGAAACACCATATATTTT.

The rearrangement uses TRBV4-3 and TRBJ2-3; 9 bases line up with TRBD1. J was trimmed by 3 bases and V by 1 base; bases with no gene match: 8. The CDR3 contains 17 residues. Germline-derived CDR1 and CDR2 are LGHNA and YSLEER. The CDR3 coding sequence is TGCGCCAGCAGCCAAGGTCCCACAGGGGGCCTTACAGATACGCAGTATTTT. Protein: CASSQGPTGGLTDTQYF.

The sample holds one count of this clone. This rearrangement joins TRBV10-3 to TRBJ2-5; the match to TRBD1 covers 7 bases. Germline V lookup: CDR1 ENHRY, CDR2 SYGVKD. This CDR3 spans 14 amino acids. V was pared by 4 bases and J by 3 bases, with 5 bases of the junction left unmatched. This CDR3 reads CAISGRDREETQYF. The CDR3 DNA sequence: TGTGCCATCAGTGGAAGGGACAGAGAAGAGACCCAGTACTTC.

The chain has TRBV5-1 and TRBJ2-1, with D perhaps matching TRBD1 or TRBD2 (5 bases each). Germline V gene sequence: CDR1 SGHRS, CDR2 YFSETQ. This CDR3 has 14 amino acids. Between the trimmed V and J ends, which lost 0 bases and 6 bases, there was a span of 10 bases. CDR3: CASSLAPGPNEQFF. The CDR3 DNA reads as TGCGCCAGCAGCTTGGCCCCGGGACCCAATGAGCAGTTCTTC.

This chain uses TRBV9 with TRBJ2-1; 12 bases are shared with TRBD2. V shed 0 bases, J shed 9 bases, and the junction held 1 base outside the gene matches. CDR3 length: 14 residues. The germline gives CDR1 SGDLS, CDR2 YYNGEE. CDR3 sequence: CASSVALAGGEQFF. The DNA for the CDR3 is TGTGCCAGCAGCGTAGCACTAGCGGGAGGTGAGCAGTTCTTC.

The V gene is TRBV7-7, the J gene TRBJ2-7, with 16 bases fitting TRBD2. CDR1 is SSHAT and CDR2 is FNYEAQ in the germline V gene (reference sequence). After removal of 6 bases from V and 6 bases from J, the junction contained 8 bases not matched to a gene. CDR3 size: 16 residues. The CDR3 DNA is TGTGCCAGCAGTCAGGGACTAGCGGGAGGGCCTGGCGAGCAGTACTTC. Its translation: CASSQGLAGGPGEQYF.

This chain uses TRBV11-3 with TRBJ1-1; 7 bases line up with TRBD1. The CDR3 runs 16 residues. The germline CDR1 and CDR2 sequences are SGHNT and YENEEA. Trimming at V came to 7 bases and at J to 4 bases, leaving 15 bases not matched to a gene. This CDR3 is CASTRYATGEGTEAFF. The DNA of the CDR3 is TGTGCCAGCACCCGGTACGCCACAGGGGAGGGCACTGAAGCTTTCTTT. Together with reference TRBV11-3 and TRBJ1-1, the CDR3 gives the full variable domain: EAGVVQSPRYKIIEKKQPVAFWCNPISGHNTLYWYLQNLGQGPELLIRYENEEAVDDSQLPKDRFSAERLKGVDSTLKIQPAELGDSAVYLCASTRYATGEGTEAFFGQGTRLTVV.